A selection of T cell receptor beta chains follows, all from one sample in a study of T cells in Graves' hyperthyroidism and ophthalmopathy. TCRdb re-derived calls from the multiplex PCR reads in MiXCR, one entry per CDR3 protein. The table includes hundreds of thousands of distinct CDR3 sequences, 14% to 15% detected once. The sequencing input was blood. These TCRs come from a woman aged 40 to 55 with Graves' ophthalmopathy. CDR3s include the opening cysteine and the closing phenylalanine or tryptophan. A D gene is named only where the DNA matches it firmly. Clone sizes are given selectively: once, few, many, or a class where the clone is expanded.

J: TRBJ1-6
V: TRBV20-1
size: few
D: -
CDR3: CSAQNGGANSPLHF
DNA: TGCAGTGCTCAAAACGGGGGCGCGAATTCACCCCTCCACTTT

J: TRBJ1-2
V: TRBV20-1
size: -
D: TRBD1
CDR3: CSARGEDREGGYTF
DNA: TGCAGTGCTAGGGGGGAGGACAGGGAGGGCGGCTACACCTTC

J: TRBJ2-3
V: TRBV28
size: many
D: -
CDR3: CASSNSEGVLDTQYF
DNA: TGTGCCAGCAGTAACTCCGAGGGCGTTTTGGATACGCAGTATTTT

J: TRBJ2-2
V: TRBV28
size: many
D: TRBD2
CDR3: CASSLGFSGPTGELFF
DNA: TGTGCCAGCAGTTTGGGTTTTAGCGGGCCCACCGGGGAGCTGTTTTTT

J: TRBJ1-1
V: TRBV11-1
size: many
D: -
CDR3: CASSLAYRNPEAFF
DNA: TGTGCCAGCAGCTTAGCCTACAGGAATCCTGAGGCTTTCTTT

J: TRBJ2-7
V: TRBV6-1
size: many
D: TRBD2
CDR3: CASRHIAGGRSEQYF
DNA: TGTGCCAGCAGACATATAGCGGGAGGGCGAAGCGAGCAGTACTTC

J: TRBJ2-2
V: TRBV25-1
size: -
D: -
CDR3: CASSEWGLGELFF
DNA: TGTGCCAGCAGTGAATGGGGTCTGGGGGAGCTGTTTTTT

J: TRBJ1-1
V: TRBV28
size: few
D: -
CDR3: CASTYPGSAFF
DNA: TGTGCCAGCACGTACCCAGGGTCAGCTTTCTTT

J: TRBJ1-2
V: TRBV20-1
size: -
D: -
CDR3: CSARAREERVGYTF
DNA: TGCAGTGCTAGGGCCCGGGAAGAGCGGGTTGGCTACACCTTC

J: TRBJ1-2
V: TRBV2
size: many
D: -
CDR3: CANGGHDYGYTF
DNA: TGTGCCAATGGGGGGCACGATTATGGCTACACCTTC

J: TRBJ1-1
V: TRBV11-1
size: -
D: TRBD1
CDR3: CASSGRQGTAMNTEAFF
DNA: TGTGCCAGCAGCGGGAGACAGGGGACGGCTATGAACACTGAAGCTTTCTTT

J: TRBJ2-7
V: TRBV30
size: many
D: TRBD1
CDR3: CAWSTGTGAYEQYF
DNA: TGTGCCTGGAGCACCGGGACAGGGGCCTACGAGCAGTACTTC

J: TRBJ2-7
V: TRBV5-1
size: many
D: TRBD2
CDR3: CASSPGLASSYEQYF
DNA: TGCGCCAGCAGCCCAGGACTAGCGAGCTCCTACGAGCAGTACTTC

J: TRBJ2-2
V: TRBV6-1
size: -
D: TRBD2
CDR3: CASKTTGTSGKTGELFF
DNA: TGTGCCAGCAAAACTACCGGGACTAGCGGGAAAACCGGGGAGCTGTTTTTT

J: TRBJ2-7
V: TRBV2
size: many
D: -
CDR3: CASTRDFSYERYF
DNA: TGTGCCAGCACCAGGGACTTCTCCTACGAGCGGTACTTC

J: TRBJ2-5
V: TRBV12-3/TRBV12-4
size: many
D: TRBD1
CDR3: CASSLSGDSLETQYF
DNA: TGTGCCAGCAGTTTATCCGGGGACAGCCTAGAGACCCAGTACTTC

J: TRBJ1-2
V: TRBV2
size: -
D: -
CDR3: CASIPDSRYGYTF
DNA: TGTGCCAGCATTCCCGACAGTAGATATGGCTACACCTTC

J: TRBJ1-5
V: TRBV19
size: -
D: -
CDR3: CASSPGAKQPQHF
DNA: TGTGCCAGTAGTCCCGGGGCAAAGCAGCCCCAGCATTTT

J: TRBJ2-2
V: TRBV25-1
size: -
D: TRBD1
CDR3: CASSERGQRTGELFF
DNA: TGTGCCAGCAGTGAACGGGGACAGCGCACCGGGGAGCTGTTTTTT

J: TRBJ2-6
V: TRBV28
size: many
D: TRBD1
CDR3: CASRTGQGIGANVLTF
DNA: TGTGCCAGCAGAACGGGACAGGGGATAGGGGCCAACGTCCTGACTTTC